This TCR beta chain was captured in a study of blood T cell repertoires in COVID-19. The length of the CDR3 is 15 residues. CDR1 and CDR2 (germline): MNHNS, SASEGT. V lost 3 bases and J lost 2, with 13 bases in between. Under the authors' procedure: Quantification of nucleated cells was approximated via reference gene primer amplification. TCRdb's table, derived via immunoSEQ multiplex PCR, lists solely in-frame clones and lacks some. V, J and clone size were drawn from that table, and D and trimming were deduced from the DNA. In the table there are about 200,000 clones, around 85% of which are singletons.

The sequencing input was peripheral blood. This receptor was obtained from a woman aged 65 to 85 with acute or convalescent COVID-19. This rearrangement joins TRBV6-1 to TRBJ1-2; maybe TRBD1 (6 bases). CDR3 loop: CASSDPQGGNYGYTF. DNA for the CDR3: TGTGCCAGCAGTGATCCACAGGGAGGGAACTATGGCTACACCTTC.